This entry concerns a single TCR beta chain. Its target is unknown. The CDR3 does not end in the conserved phenylalanine or tryptophan, so this is likely a read error. It is unclear where the CDR3 begins or ends on the DNA, so no DNA is shown, and the CDR3 is as TCRdb lists it. Assay used: immunoSEQ multiplex PCR; TCRdb lists only in-frame clones, some missing. In the table there are approximately 30,000 clones, approximately 72% of which are singletons. Ends included, the CDR3 has 13 residues. In germline, CDR1 is SEHNR, CDR2 FQNEAQ (reference sequence). The sample comes from a study of vaccination effects on CD4 cells after COVID-19. Study observations and caveats: The study found that post-vaccine spike-reactive clones in convalescents were mainly new vaccine-induced clones. Late after vaccination, infection- and vaccine-induced clones showed marked clonal contraction.

After expansion with viral peptide pools in the ViraFEST assay, antigen-specific CD4+ T cells were sequenced. At the end of roughly 9 days of culture, CD4+ T cells were isolated. Confirmation by PCR established that the person had SARS-CoV-2 infection between March and December 2020. This chain connects TRBV7-9 to TRBJ1-2. Specimen: CD4+ T cells from PBMCs cultured with a peptide pool, collected before COVID-19 vaccination. This TCR derives from a human donor who had a prior SARS-CoV-2 infection. The CDR3 protein is CASSLVQLTDLVL.